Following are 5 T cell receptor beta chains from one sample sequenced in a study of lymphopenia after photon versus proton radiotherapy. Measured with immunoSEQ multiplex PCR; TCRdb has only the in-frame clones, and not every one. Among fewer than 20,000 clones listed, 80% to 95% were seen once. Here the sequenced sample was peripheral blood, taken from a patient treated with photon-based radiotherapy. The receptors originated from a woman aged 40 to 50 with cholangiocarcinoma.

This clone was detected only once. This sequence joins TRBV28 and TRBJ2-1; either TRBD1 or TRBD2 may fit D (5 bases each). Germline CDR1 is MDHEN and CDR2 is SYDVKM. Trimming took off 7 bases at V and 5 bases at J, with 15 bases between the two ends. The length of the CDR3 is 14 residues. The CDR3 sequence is CASTPGTFDNEQFF. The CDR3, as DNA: TGTGCCAGCACCCCCGGGACGTTCGACAATGAGCAGTTCTTC.

The CDR3 is CASSFSLGGPTDTQYF. The DNA of the CDR3 is TGTGCCAGCAGCTTCTCTTTGGGGGGACCCACAGATACGCAGTATTTT. The rearrangement uses TRBV5-6 and TRBJ2-3, with TRBD2 as a possible D gene (6 bases). Germline CDR1 reads SGHDT; CDR2 reads YYEEEE. CDR3 length: 16 residues. The V gene lost 2 bases and the J gene lost 2 bases, with 15 bases spanning the gap.

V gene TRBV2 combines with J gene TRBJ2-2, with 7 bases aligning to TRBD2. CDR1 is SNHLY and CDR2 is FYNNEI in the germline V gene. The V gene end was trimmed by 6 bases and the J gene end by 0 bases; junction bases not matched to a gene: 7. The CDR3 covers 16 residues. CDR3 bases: TGTGCCAGCAGCGAGAATAGCGGGCCGAACACCGGGGAGCTGTTTTTT. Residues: CASSENSGPNTGELFF.

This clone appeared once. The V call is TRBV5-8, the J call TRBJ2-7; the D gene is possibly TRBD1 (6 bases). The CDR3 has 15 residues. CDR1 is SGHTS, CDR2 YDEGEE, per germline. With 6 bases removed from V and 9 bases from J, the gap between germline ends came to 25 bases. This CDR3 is CASTNLPGQGPGQYF. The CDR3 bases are TGTGCCAGCACCAACCTACCGGGACAAGGCCCCGGGCAGTACTTC.

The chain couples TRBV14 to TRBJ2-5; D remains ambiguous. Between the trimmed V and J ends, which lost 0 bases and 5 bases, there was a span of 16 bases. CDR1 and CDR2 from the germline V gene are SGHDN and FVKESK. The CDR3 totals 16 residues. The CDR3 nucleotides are TGTGCCAGCAGCCAAGATATTTCAGCCTTTGTGGAGACCCAGTACTTC. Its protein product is CASSQDISAFVETQYF.